What follows are 16 T cell receptor beta chains derived from one specimen sequenced in a study of cytomegalovirus exposure and HLA in healthy donors. Both 60 Vbeta primers and 13 Jbeta primers went into the PCR. The method was immunoSEQ multiplex PCR; TCRdb's version includes in-frame clones alone and lacks a portion of them. The repertoire holds about 210,000 clones, with roughly four fifths as singletons. The sequencing input was PBMCs. Receptors originate from a woman in her forties or fifties in good health and CMV-seropositive.

This sequence joins TRBV7-9 and TRBJ2-5; TRBD2 is a possible D gene (5 bases). The ends were cut back, 11 bases at V and 5 bases at J, with 18 bases in the middle. Germline loops: CDR1 SEHNR, CDR2 FQNEAQ (reference sequence). The CDR3 loop spans 13 amino acids. The CDR3 DNA is TGTGCCGGAACTAGACAAAATGGGGAGACCCAGTACTTC. Protein: CAGTRQNGETQYF.

The rearrangement joins TRBV29-1 to TRBJ2-7; no firm D call. Per germline, CDR1 SQVTM and CDR2 ANQGSEA. V lost 3 bases and J lost 3, with 9 bases in between. The CDR3 runs to 12 residues. DNA for the CDR3: TGCAGCGTTGAGGCGGAGAACTACGAGCAGTACTTC. Its protein is CSVEAENYEQYF.

The CDR3 sequence is CASSLAAAGGGLQETQYF. The CDR3, as DNA: TGTGCCAGCAGCTTAGCCGCGGCGGGCGGGGGCCTACAAGAGACCCAGTACTTC. V is TRBV7-9 and J is TRBJ2-5, with D perhaps TRBD2 (7 bases). Trimming stripped 0 bases from V and 2 bases from J, with 19 bases between. The CDR3 runs 18 residues. Germline V gene lookup returns CDR1 SEHNR and CDR2 FQNEAQ (reference sequence). The full variable domain, its missing parts supplied by reference TRBV7-9 and TRBJ2-5, is DTGVSQNPRHKITKRGQNVTFRCDPISEHNRLYWYRQTLGQGPEFLTYFQNEAQLEKSRLLSDRFSAERPKGSFSTLEIQRTEQGDSAMYLCASSLAAAGGGLQETQYFGPGTRLLVL.

The chain is built from TRBV6-5 and TRBJ1-2, with D tentatively TRBD1 (5 bases). This CDR3 comprises 12 residues. Germline assignment: CDR1 MNHEY and CDR2 SVGAGI. Trimming cost V 6 bases and J 3 bases, with 8 bases left between them. The CDR3 spells CASREGDYGYTF. The CDR3 DNA follows: TGTGCCAGCAGGGAAGGGGACTATGGCTACACCTTC.

The rearrangement joins TRBV19 to TRBJ1-1, with D possibly matching TRBD1 (6 bases). Trimming left V 7 bases short and J 4 bases short, with 19 bases between. Germline V gives CDR1 LNHDA, CDR2 SQIVND (reference sequence). The CDR3 length is 15 residues. The CDR3 DNA reads TGTGCCAGTACCCGGGGAGACAGGACGGCCACTGAAGCTTTCTTT. It yields the protein CASTRGDRTATEAFF.

This clone appeared a single time. The CDR3 reads CASSPNQGASGYTF. The CDR3 DNA reads as TGCGCCAGCAGCCCAAACCAGGGGGCTAGTGGCTACACCTTC. This chain connects TRBV5-1 to TRBJ1-2; 8 nucleotides match TRBD1. Germline values: CDR1 SGHRS, CDR2 YFSETQ. J gave up 7 bases and V 4 bases, and 9 bases lay outside the gene matches. The CDR3 extends over 14 amino acids.

The chain couples TRBV11-2 to TRBJ1-3; 8 bases are a match to TRBD1. J gave up 4 bases and V 3 bases, and 2 bases lay outside the gene matches. The germline V gene encodes CDR1 SGHAT and CDR2 FQNNGV. The CDR3 length is 14 residues. Written as DNA, the CDR3 is TGTGCCAGCAGCTTGGACAGGGAAGGAAACACCATATATTTT. Translation: CASSLDREGNTIYF.

The chain is built from TRBV4-3 and TRBJ2-5; 10 bases are a match to TRBD1. The closer fit of TRBJ2-7 to the DNA end suggests the J call may be wrong. Germline loops: CDR1 LGHNA, CDR2 YSLEER. The CDR3 consists of 17 residues. CDR3: CASSQNKIGTGAHEQYF. The DNA of the CDR3 is TGCGCCAGCAGCCAAAACAAAATCGGGACAGGGGCCCACGAGCAGTACTTC.

The chain couples TRBV28 to TRBJ1-3; 8 nucleotides agree with TRBD1. Germline V lookup: CDR1 MDHEN, CDR2 SYDVKM. Trimming cost V 9 bases and J 0 bases; bases outside gene matches: 13. The CDR3 length is 17 residues. The CDR3 DNA sequence: TGTGCCAGTACAGGGGGGGGAGCAGTTAGCTCTGGAAACACCATATATTTT. Amino acids: CASTGGGAVSSGNTIYF.

The rearrangement joins TRBV2 to TRBJ2-3, with TRBD2 matching over 11 bases. The V gene's germline CDR1 is SNHLY and CDR2 FYNNEI. The CDR3 spans 15 residues. With 9 bases clipped from V and 1 base from J, the junction kept 6 bases outside the gene matches. Written as DNA, the CDR3 is TGTGCCAGTAAACTAGCGGGGGCTGGCACAGATACGCAGTATTTT. It specifies CASKLAGAGTDTQYF.

The chain joins TRBV5-6 to TRBJ2-7; 14 nucleotides match TRBD2. Germline V gene lookup returns CDR1 SGHDT and CDR2 YYEEEE. This CDR3 has 15 amino acids. The trim removed 0 bases at V and 6 bases at J, leaving 2 bases unmatched. CDR3 amino acids: CASSLAGLAGGEQYF. Written as DNA, the CDR3 is TGTGCCAGCAGCTTGGCCGGACTAGCGGGGGGCGAGCAGTACTTC. Complete variable domain (other parts from reference TRBV5-6 and TRBJ2-7): DAGVTQSPTHLIKTRGQQVTLRCSPKSGHDTVSWYQQALGQGPQFIFQYYEEEERQRGNFPDRFSGHQFPNYSSELNVNALLLGDSALYLCASSLAGLAGGEQYFGPGTRLTVT.

The CDR3: CASSVTSGTYNEQFF. The CDR3 DNA sequence: TGTGCCAGCAGCGTCACTAGCGGAACCTACAATGAGCAGTTCTTC. The genes are TRBV9 and TRBJ2-1, with 8 bases identical to TRBD2. This CDR3 is built from 15 residues. The V segment lost 2 bases and the J segment 2 bases; nucleotides outside the gene matches: 3. Germline V gene sequence: CDR1 SGDLS, CDR2 YYNGEE.

The chain links TRBV19 to TRBJ2-3; D is unclear. Deletions cut 5 bases from V and 0 bases from J, with 9 bases between. In germline, CDR1 is LNHDA, CDR2 SQIVND (reference sequence). The CDR3 spans 14 residues. CDR3: CASSPSTSTDTQYF. The CDR3 region has the DNA TGTGCCAGTAGTCCAAGTACTAGCACAGATACGCAGTATTTT.

The chain uses TRBV7-2 and TRBJ1-2, with D possibly being TRBD1 (5 bases). Trimming took 5 bases from V and 7 from J, leaving 14 bases between them. Germline lookup yields CDR1 SGHTA and CDR2 FQGNSA. The CDR3 covers 13 residues. The CDR3 region is CASSQGGVRGYTF. As DNA, the CDR3 is TGTGCCAGCAGCCAAGGAGGGGTTCGTGGCTACACCTTC.

This chain uses TRBV4-1 with TRBJ2-1; 7 bases match TRBD1. The V and J ends lost 4 bases and 6 bases, in that order; junction bases with no gene match: 12. The germline V gene encodes CDR1 MGHRA and CDR2 YSYEKL. The length of the CDR3 is 16 residues. CDR3 residues: CASSPDRAASGNEQFF. CDR3 DNA: TGCGCCAGCAGCCCAGACAGGGCGGCCTCCGGCAATGAGCAGTTCTTC.

V gene TRBV30 combines with J gene TRBJ2-3, with TRBD2 matching over 14 bases. The V gene end was trimmed by 1 base and the J gene end by 2 bases; junction bases not matched to a gene: 2. The CDR3 is made up of 16 amino acids. Germline V gene lookup returns CDR1 GTSNPN and CDR2 SVGIG (reference sequence). CDR3 protein: CAWSATSGGATDTQYF. The DNA for the CDR3 is TGTGCCTGGAGTGCGACTAGCGGGGGGGCCACAGATACGCAGTATTTT.